A selection of T cell receptor beta chains follows, all from one sample in a study of cytomegalovirus exposure and HLA in healthy donors. This table comes from immunoSEQ multiplex PCR, and its TCRdb copy is limited to in-frame clones, with some not included. This sample yields some 200,000 clones, of which roughly 80% are seen a single time; about 1.7% belongs to the top ten. Sequencing was carried out using PBMCs. These receptors were obtained from a young woman in good health and CMV-seronegative. CDR3s include the opening cysteine and the closing phenylalanine or tryptophan. D genes are given only for firm matches. The size of a clone is reported for some rows only, either as once, few or many, or as a class for expanded clones.

size: .; V: TRBV28; D: .; J: TRBJ1-2; CDR3: CASSLFRGVEYGYTF; DNA: TGTGCCAGCAGTTTATTTCGGGGGGTAGAGTATGGCTACACCTTC
size: once; V: TRBV4-3; D: TRBD2; J: TRBJ2-2; CDR3: CASSQGTWREGTGELFF; DNA: TGCGCCAGCAGCCAAGGAACCTGGCGGGAGGGAACCGGGGAGCTGTTTTTT
size: .; V: TRBV28; D: TRBD1; J: TRBJ1-4; CDR3: CASNPLQGWDEKLFF; DNA: TGTGCCAGCAATCCCTTACAGGGGTGGGATGAAAAACTGTTTTTT
size: .; V: TRBV4-3; D: .; J: TRBJ2-7; CDR3: CASSQDSYAPYEQYF; DNA: TGCGCCAGCAGCCAAGATTCTTATGCGCCCTACGAGCAGTACTTC
size: .; V: TRBV5-6; D: .; J: TRBJ1-4; CDR3: CASEGEMSGLFF; DNA: TGTGCCAGCGAGGGGGAAATGAGTGGACTGTTTTTT
size: .; V: TRBV10-1; D: TRBD1; J: TRBJ2-7; CDR3: CASSDGQGGYEQYF; DNA: TGCGCCAGCAGCGACGGACAGGGAGGATACGAGCAGTACTTC
size: .; V: TRBV6-1; D: TRBD2; J: TRBJ2-3; CDR3: CASRELAGLSTDTQYF; DNA: TGTGCCAGCAGGGAACTAGCGGGGCTTAGCACAGATACGCAGTATTTT
size: .; V: TRBV7-6; D: TRBD1; J: TRBJ2-1; CDR3: CASSLFAGTGKGNEQFF; DNA: TGTGCCAGCAGCTTGTTCGCGGGGACAGGGAAAGGCAATGAGCAGTTCTTC
size: .; V: TRBV7-6; D: TRBD2; J: TRBJ2-3; CDR3: CASSPGLAGGFARGGQYF; DNA: TGTGCCAGCAGCCCGGGACTAGCGGGAGGGTTCGCAAGAGGGGGGCAGTATTTT
size: .; V: TRBV7-2; D: TRBD1; J: TRBJ2-3; CDR3: CASRATGTGGPDTQYF; DNA: TGTGCCAGCAGGGCTACCGGGACAGGGGGCCCAGATACGCAGTATTTT
size: .; V: TRBV11-3; D: TRBD1; J: TRBJ2-6; CDR3: CASSLLGTVSGANVLTF; DNA: TGTGCCAGCAGCTTATTGGGGACAGTCTCTGGGGCCAACGTCCTGACTTTC
size: once; V: TRBV19; D: .; J: TRBJ2-7; CDR3: CASSTKTGYEQYF; DNA: TGTGCCAGTAGTACAAAGACAGGCTACGAGCAGTACTTC
size: .; V: TRBV2; D: .; J: TRBJ1-2; CDR3: CASSEEQGPNYGYTF; DNA: TGTGCCAGCAGTGAAGAACAGGGCCCTAACTATGGCTACACCTTC
size: .; V: TRBV19; D: .; J: TRBJ2-1; CDR3: CASALGRSGEQFF; DNA: TGTGCCAGTGCCCTCGGTAGGAGTGGGGAGCAGTTCTTC
size: .; V: TRBV19; D: .; J: TRBJ1-1; CDR3: CASSILGLGTEAFF; DNA: TGTGCCAGTAGTATTTTGGGCCTCGGCACTGAAGCTTTCTTT
size: .; V: TRBV10-3; D: .; J: TRBJ2-1; CDR3: CAISEVSGTEQFF; DNA: TGTGCCATCAGTGAAGTTAGCGGAACCGAGCAGTTCTTC
size: .; V: TRBV7-2; D: .; J: TRBJ2-2; CDR3: CASSPGTNTGELFF; DNA: TGTGCCAGCAGCCCCGGGACGAACACCGGGGAGCTGTTTTTT
size: .; V: TRBV13; D: .; J: TRBJ1-4; CDR3: CASSLRETDNEKLFF; DNA: TGTGCCAGCAGCTTGAGAGAAACCGATAATGAAAAACTGTTTTTT
size: .; V: TRBV29-1; D: TRBD1; J: TRBJ1-2; CDR3: CSVEGTASTF; DNA: TGCAGCGTTGAGGGGACAGCATCCACCTTC
size: .; V: TRBV4-3; D: .; J: TRBJ2-7; CDR3: CASSQSPGKPYEQYF; DNA: TGCGCCAGCAGCCAATCCCCAGGGAAACCCTACGAGCAGTACTTC
size: .; V: TRBV7-9; D: TRBD1; J: TRBJ1-4; CDR3: CASSSGTDQEKLFF; DNA: TGTGCCAGCAGCTCCGGGACAGACCAAGAAAAACTGTTTTTT
size: once; V: TRBV7-2; D: .; J: TRBJ2-2; CDR3: CASSLEGSRPGAGELFF; DNA: TGTGCCAGCAGCTTAGAGGGTAGCCGGCCGGGGGCCGGGGAGCTGTTTTTT
size: few; V: TRBV10-1; D: .; J: TRBJ1-5; CDR3: CASSDSLNQPQHF; DNA: TGCGCCAGCAGTGACAGTCTCAATCAGCCCCAGCATTTT
size: .; V: TRBV12-5; D: TRBD2; J: TRBJ2-1; CDR3: CASGGRLAGVGNEQFF; DNA: TGTGCTAGTGGTGGACGGCTAGCGGGAGTAGGCAATGAGCAGTTCTTC
size: .; V: TRBV23-1; D: TRBD1; J: TRBJ1-1; CDR3: CASSQSDRAMNTEAFF; DNA: TGCGCCAGCAGTCAATCGGACAGGGCCATGAACACTGAAGCTTTCTTT
size: .; V: TRBV19; D: TRBD2; J: TRBJ2-1; CDR3: CASSIGLAGNNEQFF; DNA: TGTGCCAGTAGTATAGGGCTAGCGGGGAACAATGAGCAGTTCTTC
size: .; V: TRBV7-2; D: TRBD1; J: TRBJ2-4; CDR3: CASSLDGQGVKNIQYF; DNA: TGTGCCAGCAGCTTAGATGGACAGGGGGTCAAAAACATTCAGTACTTC
size: .; V: TRBV9; D: TRBD1; J: TRBJ2-5; CDR3: CASSVGPTGGFETQYF; DNA: TGTGCCAGCAGCGTAGGGCCGACAGGGGGCTTTGAGACCCAGTACTTC
size: .; V: TRBV4-3; D: .; J: TRBJ2-7; CDR3: CASSQDWTGTSLLEQYF; DNA: TGCGCCAGCAGCCAAGATTGGACCGGGACTTCCCTCCTCGAGCAGTACTTC
size: .; V: TRBV7-9; D: .; J: TRBJ1-3; CDR3: CASSLPGGPSGNTIYF; DNA: TGTGCCAGCAGCTTACCAGGAGGGCCCTCTGGAAACACCATATATTTT
size: once; V: TRBV5-1; D: .; J: TRBJ2-1; CDR3: CASSPFYGEQFF; DNA: TGCGCCAGCAGCCCGTTTTACGGGGAGCAGTTCTTC
size: once; V: TRBV7-9; D: .; J: TRBJ2-7; CDR3: CASSFTGSYEQYF; DNA: TGTGCCAGCAGCTTTACAGGGTCCTACGAGCAGTACTTC
size: .; V: TRBV7-2; D: .; J: TRBJ1-5; CDR3: CASSPPGNQPQHF; DNA: TGTGCCAGCAGCCCGCCCGGGAACCAGCCCCAGCATTTT
size: .; V: TRBV7-2; D: TRBD2; J: TRBJ2-1; CDR3: CASSPGTSNEQFF; DNA: TGTGCCAGCAGCCCCGGGACTAGCAATGAGCAGTTCTTC
size: few; V: TRBV10-1; D: .; J: TRBJ1-1; CDR3: CATMTAPNTEAFF; DNA: TGCGCCACCATGACAGCCCCGAACACTGAAGCTTTCTTT
size: few; V: TRBV4-1; D: .; J: TRBJ1-1; CDR3: CASSPEGQGGTEAFF; DNA: TGCGCCAGCAGCCCGGAGGGGCAGGGAGGCACTGAAGCTTTCTTT
size: .; V: TRBV19; D: .; J: TRBJ1-5; CDR3: CASSMRGQGRRGNQPQHF; DNA: TGTGCCAGTAGTATGAGGGGCCAGGGGCGGCGGGGCAATCAGCCCCAGCATTTT
size: .; V: TRBV18; D: .; J: TRBJ2-3; CDR3: CASSLGGSTDTQYF; DNA: TGTGCCAGCTCACTGGGCGGGAGCACAGATACGCAGTATTTT
size: .; V: TRBV6-1; D: TRBD1; J: TRBJ2-1; CDR3: CASSRDRRNEQFF; DNA: TGTGCCAGCAGTAGGGACAGGCGAAATGAGCAGTTCTTC
size: once; V: TRBV5-6; D: .; J: TRBJ2-7; CDR3: CASSLFTGYEQYF; DNA: TGTGCCAGCAGCTTGTTCACCGGGTACGAGCAGTACTTC
size: .; V: TRBV19; D: .; J: TRBJ2-6; CDR3: CASSISQRATGANVLTF; DNA: TGTGCCAGTAGTATAAGTCAGCGGGCTACTGGGGCCAACGTCCTGACTTTC
size: .; V: TRBV7-2; D: .; J: TRBJ2-3; CDR3: CASSPPDTQYF; DNA: TGTGCCAGCAGCCCTCCGGATACGCAGTATTTT
size: .; V: TRBV7-9; D: .; J: TRBJ1-1; CDR3: CSILRGGTEAFF; DNA: TGTTCCATCCTCAGGGGAGGGACTGAAGCTTTCTTT
size: .; V: TRBV7-9; D: TRBD2; J: TRBJ2-7; CDR3: CASSPVAGGEQYF; DNA: TGTGCCAGCAGCCCCGTCGCGGGAGGCGAGCAGTACTTC
size: .; V: TRBV6-5; D: .; J: TRBJ2-1; CDR3: CASSRGNEQFF; DNA: TGTGCCAGCAGTAGGGGGAATGAGCAGTTCTTC
size: once; V: TRBV7-8; D: .; J: TRBJ1-3; CDR3: CASSLVARSSGNTIYF; DNA: TGTGCCAGCAGCTTAGTCGCGAGAAGTTCTGGAAACACCATATATTTT
size: .; V: TRBV25-1; D: .; J: TRBJ2-3; CDR3: CASRATDTQYF; DNA: TGTGCCAGCAGAGCAACAGATACGCAGTATTTT
size: .; V: TRBV27; D: .; J: TRBJ2-7; CDR3: CASSLSGGWLGEQYF; DNA: TGTGCCAGCAGTTTATCTGGGGGGTGGTTGGGGGAGCAGTACTTC
size: .; V: TRBV5-8; D: .; J: TRBJ1-5; CDR3: CASSLERLDRSLLSNQPQHF; DNA: TGTGCCAGCAGCTTGGAGAGATTGGACAGATCATTATTAAGCAATCAGCCCCAGCATTTT
size: .; V: TRBV15; D: TRBD1; J: TRBJ1-4; CDR3: CATSRDRGSEKLFF; DNA: TGTGCCACCAGCAGAGACAGGGGGAGTGAAAAACTGTTTTTT
size: .; V: TRBV6-6; D: TRBD2; J: TRBJ2-1; CDR3: CASSSDLGEGYNEQFF; DNA: TGTGCCAGCAGTTCCGACCTGGGGGAGGGCTACAATGAGCAGTTCTTC
size: .; V: TRBV5-8; D: TRBD1; J: TRBJ2-3; CDR3: CASSLDTGGASDTQYF; DNA: TGTGCCAGCAGCTTGGATACAGGGGGCGCCTCAGATACGCAGTATTTT
size: .; V: TRBV11-2; D: .; J: TRBJ2-1; CDR3: CASSLGALANEQFF; DNA: TGTGCCAGCAGCTTAGGGGCGCTAGCGAATGAGCAGTTCTTC